This TCR beta chain was recovered during a study of glioma-infiltrating T cells after dendritic cell vaccination. Study context: Patients had newly diagnosed or recurrent glioblastoma and received dendritic cell vaccines.

Input was approximately 2.1 ug genomic DNA, or all available if less. Method: immunoSEQ multiplex PCR; TCRdb's copy keeps in-frame clones and lacks some. Of around 96,000 clones listed, about 79% are singletons. Selection required adequate fresh-frozen tumor tissue plus more than two years' survival data. No glioblastoma patient carried an isocitrate dehydrogenase mutation. Germline V gives CDR1 SGHTA, CDR2 FQGTGA. CDR3 length: 12 residues. Trimming left V 6 bases short and J 4 bases short, with 9 bases between. The gene calls are TRBV7-3 and TRBJ1-2; D is possibly TRBD1 (5 bases). The clonotype originates from a human donor with glioblastoma. The sample consisted of blood, taken before dendritic cell vaccination. The CDR3 spells CASSQGIYGYTF. The CDR3, as DNA: TGTGCCAGCAGTCAGGGAATCTATGGCTACACCTTC.